The T cell receptor beta chain described here comes from a study of CD8 T cells in Susac syndrome. Reverse transcription of about 0.5 to 1 ug RNA used random hexamers. By means of immunoSEQ multiplex PCR, TCR beta CDR3 spanning 54 Vbeta and 13 Jbeta underwent amplification. MiXCR was run by TCRdb on the immunoSEQ multiplex PCR reads, yielding one entry per CDR3 protein. This sample has approximately 150,000 distinct CDR3 sequences, with 85% to 95% found just once. Sequencing of TCR beta was performed on blood CD8+ and CD4+ T cells. Controls were age- and sex-matched healthy donors. Trimming removed 0 bases from V and 5 bases from J; junction bases left unmatched: 4. Germline CDR1 reads MNHEY; CDR2 reads SVGEGT. This CDR3 spans 15 amino acids. General study points: The authors acknowledged that the study's TCR sequencing and HLA analysis involved relatively few individuals.

This clonotype was seen only once. Its cognate antigen is unknown. The specimen sequenced was CD4+ T cells from PBMCs. The rearrangement links TRBV6-2 or TRBV6-3 to TRBJ1-1; 9 bases map to TRBD1. The sequence was collected from a human donor in good health. DNA of the CDR3: TGTGCCAGCAGTTACTCGAACAGGGGGCGAACTGAAGCTTTCTTT. As protein: CASSYSNRGRTEAFF.